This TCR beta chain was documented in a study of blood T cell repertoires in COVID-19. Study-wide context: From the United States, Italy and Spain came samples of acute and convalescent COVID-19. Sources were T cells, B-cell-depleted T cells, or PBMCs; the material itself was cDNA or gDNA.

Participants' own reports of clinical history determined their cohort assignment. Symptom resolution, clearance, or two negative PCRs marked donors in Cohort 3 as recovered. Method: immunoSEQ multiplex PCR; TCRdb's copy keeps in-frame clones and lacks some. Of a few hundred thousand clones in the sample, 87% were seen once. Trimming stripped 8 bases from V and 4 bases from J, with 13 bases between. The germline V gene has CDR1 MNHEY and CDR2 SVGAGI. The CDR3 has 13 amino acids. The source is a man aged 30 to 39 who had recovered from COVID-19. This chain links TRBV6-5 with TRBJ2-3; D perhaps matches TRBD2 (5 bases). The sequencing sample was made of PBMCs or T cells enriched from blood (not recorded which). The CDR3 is CASGTSLPDTQYF. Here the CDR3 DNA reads TGTGCCAGCGGTACTAGTTTGCCAGATACGCAGTATTTT.